The 3 T cell receptor beta chains below all came from one sample that was sequenced in a study of shared clonotypes between healthy human individuals. Libraries were prepared by immunoSEQ multiplex PCR; TCRdb keeps only in-frame clonotypes and omits some of them. This table has approximately 1.1 million clones, about 80% appearing once. The material sequenced was memory CD4+ T cells from PBMCs. Specified subset: CD45RA-negative fraction. The receptors shown here come from a man between 18 and 29 years old in good health. Some clones in this sample may be carry-over from other donors' samples.

This clone has just a few counts. V is TRBV9 and J is TRBJ2-1; weak D call: TRBD2 (6 bases). Germline CDR1 is SGDLS and CDR2 is YYNGEE. The ends were cut back, 0 bases at V and 5 bases at J, with 9 bases in the middle. The length of the CDR3 is 14 residues. The CDR3 region is CASSVEGGNNEQFF. The CDR3 DNA reads TGTGCCAGCAGCGTAGAGGGAGGCAACAATGAGCAGTTCTTC.

The rearrangement uses TRBV5-8 and TRBJ2-3; 7 bases match TRBD1. CDR1 SGHTS and CDR2 YDEGEE come from the germline V gene. The V gene end was trimmed by 2 bases and the J gene end by 6 bases; junction bases not matched to a gene: 6. The CDR3 runs to 14 residues. The CDR3, as DNA: TGTGCCAGCAGCTTCAACAGGGGATGGGATACGCAGTATTTT. It specifies CASSFNRGWDTQYF.

A note on this clone: In the same sample, other DNA sequences code for this CDR3. The chain is built from TRBV28 and TRBJ1-1, with D unresolved. CDR1 is MDHEN, CDR2 SYDVKM, per germline. This CDR3 spans 11 amino acids. Deletions cut 1 base from V and 6 bases from J, with 3 bases between. The CDR3 protein is CASSLSSEAFF. The CDR3 DNA is TGTGCCAGCAGTTTATCCTCTGAAGCTTTCTTT. The complete variable domain, with remaining parts taken from reference TRBV28 and TRBJ1-1, reads DVKVTQSSRYLVKRTGEKVFLECVQDMDHENMFWYRQDPGLGLRLIYFSYDVKMKEKGDIPEGYSVSREKKERFSLILESASTNQTSMYLCASSLSSEAFFGQGTRLTVV.